These 22 T cell receptor beta chains were all obtained from the same sample, sequenced in a study of tumor and adjacent non-tumor tissue in lung cancer. Three rounds of nested PCR, following a modified ARM-PCR protocol, produced the TCRbeta library. TCRdb fed the multiplex PCR reads into MiXCR, producing one record per CDR3 protein. In the table there are roughly 75,000 distinct CDR3 sequences, approximately 80% of which are singletons. The template was RNA from unsorted bulk tissue. More than 3 cm separated this lung sample from the edge of the tumor. Sequencing used distant non-tumor lung tissue. The receptors come from a man aged 55 to 70 with non-small cell lung cancer.

V usage is TRBV5-5 and J usage is TRBJ2-7; 7 nucleotides align to TRBD1. The CDR3 totals 15 residues. The V and J ends lost 6 bases and 7 bases, in that order; junction bases with no gene match: 16. Germline loops: CDR1 SGHKS, CDR2 YYEKEE (reference sequence). The CDR3 sequence: CASNLGGPRRREQYF. For the CDR3, the DNA is TGTGCCAGCAACCTAGGGGGCCCCCGGAGGAGGGAGCAGTACTTC.

Comments on this clonotype: This clone may be a read error of a much larger clone one base away. The chain combines TRBV12-5 with TRBJ2-1, with D maybe TRBD1 (5 bases). CDR3 length: 13 residues. Looked up from germline, CDR1 is LGHNT and CDR2 is FRNRAP. The CDR3 region has the DNA TGTGTTAGTGGACCCGACAGTGGCAATGAGCAGTTCTTC. This translates into CVSGPDSGNEQFF.

The chain joins TRBV11-2 to TRBJ1-6, with D possibly TRBD1 on 6 matching bases. Per germline, CDR1 SGHAT and CDR2 FQNNGV. The length of the CDR3 is 15 residues. With 1 base removed from V and 15 bases from J, the gap between germline ends came to 19 bases. The CDR3, as DNA: TGTGCCAGCAGCTTAGGTGGGGACAATAATCCACACCTCCACTTT. It is translated as CASSLGGDNNPHLHF.

The gene calls are TRBV7-9 and TRBJ2-1; D is unresolved. Between the trimmed V and J ends, which lost 7 bases and 11 bases, there was a span of 12 bases. The CDR3 totals 11 residues. The V gene's germline CDR1 is SEHNR and CDR2 FQNEAQ (reference sequence). CDR3 nucleotides: TGTGCCAGCACCCTAGTAAATCAGCAGTTCTTC. It translates to CASTLVNQQFF.

This clonotype qualifies as medium-sized (0.01 to 0.1%). This rearrangement joins TRBV11-2 to TRBJ2-7; D not resolved. V was trimmed by 2 bases and J by 6 bases, leaving 11 bases between them. CDR1 is SGHAT and CDR2 is FQNNGV in the germline V gene. The CDR3 has 13 residues. CDR3 DNA sequence: TGTGCCAGCAGCTTAAATCTTCGGATCGAGCAGTACTTC. As protein: CASSLNLRIEQYF.

Remarks on this clonotype: A read error may account for a junction end that differs from germline. This rearrangement joins TRBV7-9 to TRBJ1-4, with TRBD1 matching 9 bases. The CDR3 runs 14 residues. Germline CDR1 reads SEHNR; CDR2 reads FQNEAQ (reference sequence). The CDR3 nucleotides are TGTGCCAGCAGCTCGGGACAGGGAAATGAAAAACCGTTTTTT. Translation: CASSSGQGNEKPFF.

Details on this clonotype: One junction end does not reproduce the germline sequence, and a read error may be involved. The chain carries TRBV4-3 and TRBJ2-3; D gene ambiguous. This CDR3 has 16 amino acids. The germline V gene has CDR1 LGHNA and CDR2 YSLEER. CDR3 region: CASSQDRVGTTDTRYF. As DNA, the CDR3 is TGCGCTAGCAGCCAAGATAGAGTGGGCACCACAGATACGCGGTATTTT.

As to this clonotype: At one end the junction does not follow the germline gene, possibly because of a read error. J is TRBJ2-1 and V is TRBV4-1; TRBD2 matches 9 bases. The CDR3 extends over 15 amino acids. In germline, CDR1 is MGHRA, CDR2 YSYEKL. The CDR3 DNA reads TGCGCCGGCAGCCTGGTGGGCGGGAGGGCCTATGAGCAGTTCTTC. Encoded protein: CAGSLVGGRAYEQFF.

Note on this clonotype: The CDR3 end shows no conserved phenylalanine or tryptophan, and so a read error is likely. The rearrangement joins TRBV5-4 to TRBJ2-7; 9 bases agree with TRBD1. The trim removed 10 bases at V and 2 bases at J, leaving 13 bases unmatched. The V gene's germline CDR1 is SGHNT and CDR2 YYREEE (reference sequence). This CDR3 comprises 15 residues. Here the CDR3 DNA reads TGTGCCGGCGGCCGTCAACAGGGGGCGACCTACGAGCAGTACCTC. Translation gives CAGGRQQGATYEQYL.

Worth noting for this clonotype: An end of the junction does not agree with germline; a read error may underlie this. The V and J genes are TRBV16 and TRBJ2-7; the match to TRBD1 covers 7 bases. The CDR3 has 14 amino acids. Germline V gene data show CDR1 as KGHSY and CDR2 as FQNENV. The CDR3 DNA follows: TGTGTCAGTAGCCCGACAGGGTCCGACTACGAGCAGTACTTT. This gives the protein CVSSPTGSDYEQYF.

Ten or more counts support this clonotype. The chain carries TRBV6-1 and TRBJ2-7; 8 nucleotides line up with TRBD1. CDR3 length: 13 amino acids. CDR1 and CDR2 (germline): MNHNS, SASEGT. The V segment lost 7 bases and the J segment 5 bases; nucleotides outside the gene matches: 7. CDR3 nucleotides: TGTGCCAGCATCGCGCTACAGGGGGACGAGCAGTACTTC. Amino acids: CASIALQGDEQYF.

Worth noting for this clonotype: Compared with germline, one end of the junction differs, possibly owing to a read error. J is TRBJ2-2 and V is TRBV12-3 or TRBV12-4; D is uncertain. This CDR3 has 11 residues. The CDR3 DNA reads TGTGACAGCTTAGATGCCGGGGAGCTGTTTTTT. Translated: CDSLDAGELFF.

A word on this clonotype: The germline gene is not matched at one end of the junction; a read error may be the cause. The chain has TRBV6-5 and TRBJ1-1, with D possibly being TRBD1 (5 bases). Germline loops: CDR1 MNHEY, CDR2 SVGAGI. The length of the CDR3 is 14 residues. The CDR3 coding sequence is TGTGCCAACAGTTACCGGGACGGAACCACTGAAGTTTTCTTT. Translated: CANSYRDGTTEVFF.

The table lists this clonotype with a few counts. An end of the junction differs from the germline gene, which may be a read error. The V gene is TRBV7-9, the J gene TRBJ2-3; 9 nucleotides agree with TRBD2. This CDR3 comprises 15 residues. CDR1 SEHNR and CDR2 FQNEAQ come from the germline V gene (reference sequence). The CDR3 sequence: CASSPQTSGTDTQYF. The CDR3 nucleotides are TGTGCCAGCAGCCCGCAGACTAGCGGAACTGATACACAGTATTTT.

A remark on this clonotype: The CDR3 does not close with the conserved phenylalanine or tryptophan, likely indicating a read error. CDR3 loop: CSATGFDEQFL. CDR3 bases: TGCAGTGCAACAGGGTTCGACGAGCAGTTCTTA. V gene TRBV20-1 combines with J gene TRBJ2-1; tentatively, D is TRBD1 (6 bases). The length of the CDR3 is 11 residues. Trimming took off 6 bases at V and 10 bases at J, with 13 bases between the two ends. The germline CDR1 and CDR2 sequences are DFQATT and SNEGSKA (reference sequence).

In regard to this clonotype: The CDR3 carries no conserved terminal phenylalanine or tryptophan, so it likely arises from a read error. The chain has TRBV20-1 and TRBJ2-7; D ambiguous. V shed 3 bases and J shed 5 bases, with 11 bases lying between them. The CDR3 length is 12 residues. Per germline, CDR1 DFQATT and CDR2 SNEGSKA (reference sequence). CDR3 bases: TGCAGTGCTAGTGAGGTCACCAACGAGCAGTACCTC. It translates to CSASEVTNEQYL.

As concerns this clonotype: Since a much larger clone is just one base distant, this may be a read error. The CDR3 region is CVTSDLAFNEQFF. The CDR3 bases are TGTGTCACCAGTGATCTAGCATTCAATGAGCAGTTCTTC. This chain joins TRBV24-1 and TRBJ2-1; D possibly corresponds to TRBD2 (5 bases). From germline, CDR1 is KGHDR and CDR2 SFDVKD. The CDR3 covers 13 residues.

The chain employs TRBV20-1 and TRBJ1-5; a weak D match, TRBD1 (5 bases). The CDR3 length is 13 residues. The germline V and J ends were trimmed by 7 bases and 5 bases, with 15 bases remaining between them. In germline, CDR1 is DFQATT, CDR2 SNEGSKA (reference sequence). CDR3: CSVSPGGDQPQHF. Written as DNA, the CDR3 is TGCAGTGTCAGTCCTGGGGGAGATCAGCCCCAGCATTTT.

Concerning this clonotype itself: Compared with germline, one end of the junction differs, possibly owing to a read error. The chain employs TRBV10-1 and TRBJ2-7; 12 nucleotides match TRBD1. The CDR3 totals 13 residues. Germline CDR1 reads WNHNN; CDR2 reads SYGVQD (reference sequence). Here the CDR3 reads CASKGQGAYEQYF. The CDR3 DNA reads TGCGCAAGCAAGGGACAGGGGGCATACGAGCAATACTTC.

For this clonotype: A read error is likely, as this CDR3 ends without the conserved phenylalanine or tryptophan. Because the CDR3's place on the DNA is in doubt, the DNA is left out and the CDR3 is given as listed by TCRdb. The rearrangement uses TRBV6-6 and TRBJ2-5; no check of the table's D call, TRBD1, against the DNA was made. The CDR3 contains 14 residues when both ends are counted. The V gene's germline CDR1 is MNHNY and CDR2 SVGAGI (reference sequence). The CDR3 protein is CASWSWGSVGTHYL.

This chain joins TRBV20-1 and TRBJ2-5, with 11 bases identical to TRBD2. The CDR3 is 14 residues long. CDR1 and CDR2 from the germline V gene are DFQATT and SNEGSKA (reference sequence). J gave up 5 bases and V 5 bases, and 7 bases lay outside the gene matches. The CDR3, as DNA: TGCAGTGCTCGTAGCGGGGGGGTAATCGAGACCCAGTACTTC. Protein: CSARSGGVIETQYF.

This chain joins TRBV12-3 or TRBV12-4 and TRBJ2-3; the D gene is possibly TRBD1 (6 bases). Between the trimmed V and J ends, which lost 5 bases and 2 bases, there was a span of 11 bases. The CDR3 is 14 amino acids. The CDR3 reads CASSKTGYTDTQYF. The CDR3 DNA is TGTGCCAGCAGTAAAACAGGGTACACAGATACGCAGTATTTT.